These T cell receptor beta chains were read from a single sample in a study of OX40 agonist ivuxolimab in advanced cancers. Some clones are missing from TCRdb's copy, which holds only in-frame ones; the method was immunoSEQ multiplex PCR. The data contain fewer than 35,000 clones, roughly 80% of them singletons. Sample: CD4+ or CD8+ T cells sorted from blood, taken in a trial of the OX40 agonist ivuxolimab. Receptors originate from an adult with an advanced solid tumor such as melanoma, head and neck, liver or kidney cancer. The CDR3 runs from the conserved cysteine through the conserved F or W. A D gene is named only where the DNA matches it firmly. Some rows mark clone size as missing; the rest say once, few, many or name a class of expanded clone.

V gene: TRBV4-3; clone size: .; J gene: TRBJ2-3; CDR3 length: 16; D gene: TRBD2; CDR3 protein: CASSQGGGLAIDTQYF; CDR3 DNA: TGCGCCAGCAGCCAAGGGGGGGGACTAGCGATAGATACGCAGTATTTT
V gene: TRBV6-1; clone size: .; J gene: TRBJ2-2; CDR3 length: 15; D gene: .; CDR3 protein: CASYSGQGWTGELFF; CDR3 DNA: TGTGCCAGCTACTCCGGGCAGGGATGGACCGGGGAGCTGTTTTTT
V gene: TRBV28; clone size: .; J gene: TRBJ1-4; CDR3 length: 14; D gene: TRBD1; CDR3 protein: CASTPQGASEKLFF; CDR3 DNA: TGTGCCAGTACCCCCCAGGGGGCATCTGAAAAACTGTTTTTT
V gene: TRBV9; clone size: few; J gene: TRBJ1-2; CDR3 length: 13; D gene: .; CDR3 protein: CASSTATGYGYTF; CDR3 DNA: TGTGCCAGCAGCACTGCGACGGGCTATGGCTACACCTTC
V gene: TRBV5-8; clone size: .; J gene: TRBJ1-5; CDR3 length: 14; D gene: .; CDR3 protein: CASSYRSPGEPQHF; CDR3 DNA: TGTGCCAGCAGCTATAGATCCCCGGGGGAGCCCCAGCATTTT
V gene: TRBV25-1; clone size: .; J gene: TRBJ2-3; CDR3 length: 14; D gene: .; CDR3 protein: CASSDLGPVDTQYF; CDR3 DNA: TGTGCCAGCAGTGACCTAGGCCCCGTGGATACGCAGTATTTT
V gene: TRBV5-1; clone size: .; J gene: TRBJ1-1; CDR3 length: 14; D gene: .; CDR3 protein: CASSRLTVNTEAFF; CDR3 DNA: TGCGCCAGCAGCCGCCTGACAGTTAACACTGAAGCTTTCTTT
V gene: TRBV7-2; clone size: .; J gene: TRBJ1-2; CDR3 length: 14; D gene: .; CDR3 protein: CASTPSHTVHGYTF; CDR3 DNA: TGTGCCAGCACCCCCTCCCATACAGTTCATGGCTACACCTTC
V gene: TRBV28; clone size: .; J gene: TRBJ2-3; CDR3 length: 16; D gene: .; CDR3 protein: CASTTLRRLRTDTQYF; CDR3 DNA: TGTGCCAGCACCACCTTGAGAAGGCTTCGCACAGATACGCAGTATTTT
V gene: TRBV30; clone size: .; J gene: TRBJ2-2; CDR3 length: 17; D gene: TRBD2; CDR3 protein: CAWSPFTRTSGTGELFF; CDR3 DNA: TGTGCCTGGAGTCCATTCACCCGGACTAGCGGAACCGGGGAGCTGTTTTTT
V gene: TRBV28; clone size: .; J gene: TRBJ2-5; CDR3 length: 13; D gene: .; CDR3 protein: CASRRRGTETQYF; CDR3 DNA: TGTGCCAGCAGGCGCCGGGGGACAGAGACCCAGTACTTC
V gene: TRBV28; clone size: .; J gene: TRBJ1-6; CDR3 length: 14; D gene: TRBD1; CDR3 protein: CASGETGFWSPLHF; CDR3 DNA: TGTGCCAGCGGCGAGACAGGGTTCTGGTCACCCCTCCACTTT
V gene: TRBV14; clone size: .; J gene: TRBJ2-3; CDR3 length: 17; D gene: TRBD2; CDR3 protein: CASSQRVGGGGTDTQYF; CDR3 DNA: TGTGCCAGCAGCCAGAGGGTTGGCGGCGGGGGGACTGATACGCAGTATTTT
V gene: TRBV28; clone size: .; J gene: TRBJ1-2; CDR3 length: 13; D gene: .; CDR3 protein: CASSTVLNYGYTF; CDR3 DNA: TGTGCCAGCAGTACCGTCCTAAACTATGGCTACACCTTC
V gene: TRBV18; clone size: .; J gene: TRBJ1-1; CDR3 length: 13; D gene: .; CDR3 protein: CASSSGVNTEAFF; CDR3 DNA: TGTGCCAGCTCCTCGGGGGTGAACACTGAAGCTTTCTTT
V gene: TRBV6-5; clone size: few; J gene: TRBJ2-7; CDR3 length: 15; D gene: TRBD2; CDR3 protein: CASSYERGSSYEQYF; CDR3 DNA: TGTGCCAGCAGTTACGAGCGGGGGAGCTCCTACGAGCAGTACTTC
V gene: TRBV2; clone size: .; J gene: TRBJ1-5; CDR3 length: 15; D gene: .; CDR3 protein: CASSEREISNQPQHF; CDR3 DNA: TGTGCCAGCAGTGAACGAGAAATTAGCAATCAGCCCCAGCATTTT
V gene: TRBV18; clone size: .; J gene: TRBJ2-2; CDR3 length: 16; D gene: .; CDR3 protein: CASSPLGYGATGELFF; CDR3 DNA: TGTGCCAGCTCACCACTGGGTTATGGAGCCACCGGGGAGCTGTTTTTT
V gene: TRBV5-1; clone size: .; J gene: TRBJ2-5; CDR3 length: 13; D gene: .; CDR3 protein: CASSSQLQETQYF; CDR3 DNA: TGCGCCAGCAGCTCACAGCTCCAAGAGACCCAGTACTTC
V gene: TRBV10-3; clone size: .; J gene: TRBJ2-3; CDR3 length: 12; D gene: .; CDR3 protein: CAISETLTTQYF; CDR3 DNA: TGTGCCATCAGTGAAACCCTCACGACGCAGTATTTT